This T cell receptor (beta chain) was obtained from a study of T-cell reconstitution after alpha-beta-depleted transplantation in children. Findings of the study overall: Alpha-beta T cells about two months after transplant reportedly derived from several hundred expanded graft clones.

This clonotype showed up just a few times. Its specificity is unknown. Germline V gene lookup returns CDR1 SQVTM and CDR2 ANQGSEA. The V end was cut by 4 bases, the J end by 5 bases, with 5 bases between. The CDR3 is made up of 10 amino acids. Unique molecular identifiers were incorporated into the prepared TCRbeta library. One entry per CDR3 protein, called by TCRdb with MiXCR from the PCR reads. The profile shows 300,000 to 400,000 distinct CDR3 sequences, around 25% of them singletons. This clonotype was sampled from a male patient between 5 and 17 years old who had a stem cell transplant for acute lymphoblastic leukemia, so the T cells may come from the graft donor. The specimen was PBMCs, mostly from graft donor cells, collected 180 days after TCRalphabeta/CD19-depleted stem cell transplant. The chain couples TRBV29-1 to TRBJ1-1; D is ambiguous. The CDR3 DNA follows: TGCAGCGTTGTGAGGACTGAAGCTTTCTTT. It encodes CSVVRTEAFF.